The rows below give T cell receptor beta chains drawn from one sample of a study of T cell responses to AZD1222 COVID-19 vaccine. Data came from immunoSEQ multiplex PCR; TCRdb stores just in-frame clones and leaves some out. Among about 150,000 clones listed, about 89% were seen once. Sequencing was performed on peripheral blood, taken 28 days after the second AZD1222 dose. These receptors all come from an adult who received the AZD1222 COVID-19 vaccine. Each CDR3 is given with its conserved first and last residue. D genes are given only for firm matches. Clone size is stated in some rows and not others, as once, few, many or a class when expanded.

D gene: .; J gene: TRBJ1-4; V gene: TRBV5-6; clone size: .; CDR3 DNA: TGTGCCAGCAGCTGGGACCGGGGGGTAAGGGGCGAAAAACTGTTTTTT; CDR3 protein: CASSWDRGVRGEKLFF
D gene: .; J gene: TRBJ2-1; V gene: TRBV4-1; clone size: .; CDR3 DNA: TGCGCCAGCAGCCAAGATATCGCGATGCGGTACAATGAGCAGTTCTTC; CDR3 protein: CASSQDIAMRYNEQFF
D gene: .; J gene: TRBJ2-1; V gene: TRBV19; clone size: .; CDR3 DNA: TGTGCCAGTAGTCAGAAAAGGGGTAATGAGCAGTTCTTC; CDR3 protein: CASSQKRGNEQFF
D gene: .; J gene: TRBJ1-2; V gene: TRBV6-2/TRBV6-3; clone size: .; CDR3 DNA: TGTGCCAGCAGTTACCCGGGGATGTACTATGGCTACACCTTC; CDR3 protein: CASSYPGMYYGYTF
D gene: .; J gene: TRBJ2-1; V gene: TRBV27; clone size: .; CDR3 DNA: TGTGCCAGCACTTATGCTAATGAGCAGTTCTTC; CDR3 protein: CASTYANEQFF
D gene: .; J gene: TRBJ2-7; V gene: TRBV3-1/TRBV3-2; clone size: few; CDR3 DNA: TGTGCCAGCAGCCACCTGGGAGCCAACTACGAGCAGTACTTC; CDR3 protein: CASSHLGANYEQYF
D gene: .; J gene: TRBJ1-6; V gene: TRBV7-9; clone size: .; CDR3 DNA: TGTGCCAGCAGCTTAAATTCACCCCTCCACTTT; CDR3 protein: CASSLNSPLHF
D gene: .; J gene: TRBJ1-1; V gene: TRBV28; clone size: .; CDR3 DNA: TGTGCCAGCAGTCTAGTAACAGGGTACACTGAAGCTTTCTTT; CDR3 protein: CASSLVTGYTEAFF
D gene: .; J gene: TRBJ2-2; V gene: TRBV4-1; clone size: .; CDR3 DNA: TGCGCCAGCAGCACCCGTGGGAAAGGGGGTCTAAGCGCCGGGGAGCTGTTTTTT; CDR3 protein: CASSTRGKGGLSAGELFF
D gene: .; J gene: TRBJ1-1; V gene: TRBV29-1; clone size: .; CDR3 DNA: TGCAGCGTCCGGGGACAGAACACTGAAGCTTTCTTT; CDR3 protein: CSVRGQNTEAFF
D gene: TRBD1; J gene: TRBJ1-5; V gene: TRBV6-6; clone size: once; CDR3 DNA: TGTGCCACCGAAAGGGACAGGGGCGGCAATCAGCCCCAGCATTTT; CDR3 protein: CATERDRGGNQPQHF
D gene: .; J gene: TRBJ1-2; V gene: TRBV5-1; clone size: few; CDR3 DNA: TGCGCCAGCAGCTTGGCAGTTGACTATGGCTACACCTTC; CDR3 protein: CASSLAVDYGYTF
D gene: .; J gene: TRBJ1-1; V gene: TRBV5-1; clone size: .; CDR3 DNA: TGCGCCAGCAGGGACCTGAACAGGGTGGGGTGGGCTGAAGCTTTCTTT; CDR3 protein: CASRDLNRVGWAEAFF
D gene: TRBD2; J gene: TRBJ2-1; V gene: TRBV5-4; clone size: .; CDR3 DNA: TGTGCCAGCAGCCGGGAGGCTAGGTACAATGAGCAGTTCTTC; CDR3 protein: CASSREARYNEQFF
D gene: .; J gene: TRBJ1-5; V gene: TRBV28; clone size: .; CDR3 DNA: TGTGCCAGCAGTTTATGGGGGACTGAGTGGCCCCAGCATTTT; CDR3 protein: CASSLWGTEWPQHF
D gene: TRBD2; J gene: TRBJ2-1; V gene: TRBV13; clone size: .; CDR3 DNA: TGTGCCAGCAGCTTAGGGACTAGCGGCTACAATGAGCAGTTCTTC; CDR3 protein: CASSLGTSGYNEQFF
D gene: .; J gene: TRBJ1-1; V gene: TRBV29-1; clone size: .; CDR3 DNA: TGCAGCGTTGACCAGGGCCGGGCGAACACTGAAGCTTTCTTT; CDR3 protein: CSVDQGRANTEAFF
D gene: .; J gene: TRBJ1-1; V gene: TRBV7-9; clone size: .; CDR3 DNA: TGTGCCAGCAGTCCTCACAGGGAGAACACTGAAGCTTTCTTT; CDR3 protein: CASSPHRENTEAFF
D gene: .; J gene: TRBJ2-7; V gene: TRBV7-9; clone size: .; CDR3 DNA: TGTGCCAGCAGTAAAAGGAGTGTTGAGGGGCTCGGCGAGCAGTACTTC; CDR3 protein: CASSKRSVEGLGEQYF
D gene: TRBD1; J gene: TRBJ1-1; V gene: TRBV5-1; clone size: .; CDR3 DNA: TGCGCCAGCAGCCCGGGACAGGGGGACACTGAAGCTTTCTTT; CDR3 protein: CASSPGQGDTEAFF
D gene: TRBD1; J gene: TRBJ2-1; V gene: TRBV6-4; clone size: few; CDR3 DNA: TGTGCCAGCAGTGACTCCGGGACAGGGGGGCACAATGAGCAGTTCTTC; CDR3 protein: CASSDSGTGGHNEQFF
D gene: .; J gene: TRBJ1-1; V gene: TRBV2; clone size: .; CDR3 DNA: TGTGCCAGCAGTGATTCCAGAGACGCCGAACTGAACACTGAAGCTTTCTTT; CDR3 protein: CASSDSRDAELNTEAFF